The 3 T cell receptor beta chains given below trace back to one sample, sequenced in a study of brain T cells in children with intractable seizures. Described time point: blood from clinic visit 5 months post-surgery; TSC patient then seizure free. Sequenced by immunoSEQ multiplex PCR; TCRdb stores in-frame clones only, minus some. In the table there are about 350,000 clones, more than 85% of which are singletons. Specimen: peripheral blood, collected roughly 5 months after surgery. The source of these receptors is a boy under two years old with tuberous sclerosis and intractable seizures.

V gene TRBV7-2 combines with J gene TRBJ2-7; D is undetermined. Germline V gene data show CDR1 as SGHTA and CDR2 as FQGNSA. Trimming stripped 5 bases from V and 0 bases from J, with 8 bases between. This CDR3 is built from 13 residues. The CDR3 DNA is TGTGCCAGCAGCCCCTACGACTCCTACGAGCAGTACTTC. This sequence encodes CASSPYDSYEQYF.

The chain links TRBV7-3 to TRBJ2-7; 11 nucleotides line up with TRBD2. Trimming at V came to 3 bases and at J to 2 bases, leaving 6 bases not matched to a gene. The CDR3 runs 16 residues. Germline loops: CDR1 SGHTA, CDR2 FQGTGA. The CDR3 spells CASSFQLAGGPYEQYF. The DNA of the CDR3 is TGTGCCAGCAGCTTTCAGCTAGCGGGAGGCCCCTACGAGCAGTACTTC. Full variable domain (remainder filled in from reference TRBV7-3 and TRBJ2-7): GAGVSQTPSNKVTEKGKYVELRCDPISGHTALYWYRQSLGQGPEFLIYFQGTGAADDSGLPNDRFFAVRPEGSVSTLKIQRTERGDSAVYLCASSFQLAGGPYEQYFGPGTRLTVT.

The chain has TRBV29-1 and TRBJ2-3; D is unresolved. Between the trimmed V and J ends, which lost 5 bases and 1 base, there was a span of 4 bases. The germline V gene encodes CDR1 SQVTM and CDR2 ANQGSEA. CDR3 length: 11 residues. The CDR3 reads CSVIGTDTQYF. CDR3 in DNA: TGCAGCGTTATAGGCACAGATACGCAGTATTTT.